The 20 T cell receptor beta chains below come from one sample, sequenced in a study of blood T cell repertoires in COVID-19. Data came from immunoSEQ multiplex PCR; TCRdb stores just in-frame clones and leaves some out. The sample contains tens of thousands of clones, more than 70% of which appear only once. The material sequenced was peripheral blood. Every receptor here comes from a human donor in a cohort sampled during active COVID-19.

The rearrangement links TRBV7-3 to TRBJ2-3; TRBD1 matches 9 bases. The V segment lost 5 bases and the J segment 4 bases; nucleotides outside the gene matches: 13. Per the germline V gene, CDR1 is SGHTA and CDR2 is FQGTGA. The CDR3 runs to 17 residues. The DNA for the CDR3 is TGTGCCAGCAGCCCCGCAGCCGGGACAGGGTTGCCAGATACGCAGTATTTT. This encodes CASSPAAGTGLPDTQYF.

CDR3 in amino acids: CASSDASLYNSPLHF. CDR3 sequence (DNA): TGTGCCAGCAGTGATGCAAGCCTCTATAATTCACCCCTCCACTTT. The chain is built from TRBV6-1 and TRBJ1-6; D is uncertain. Looked up from germline, CDR1 is MNHNS and CDR2 is SASEGT. The CDR3 runs 15 residues. V lost 3 bases and J lost 3, with 9 bases in between.

The V and J genes are TRBV6-4 and TRBJ1-2, with D tentatively TRBD1 (5 bases). The V gene's germline CDR1 is MRHNA and CDR2 SNTAGT. CDR3 length: 12 amino acids. Trimming pared 8 bases from V and 5 bases from J, leaving 12 bases between. The CDR3 here is CASYTKGYGYTF. CDR3 sequence (DNA): TGTGCCAGCTATACTAAGGGGTATGGCTACACCTTC.

The chain links TRBV5-6 to TRBJ1-4; D gene ambiguous. CDR3 length: 13 amino acids. Germline CDR1 and CDR2: SGHDT and YYEEEE. V shed 0 bases and J shed 8 bases, with 8 bases lying between them. The CDR3 region is CASSLAGGEKLFF. Here the CDR3 DNA reads TGTGCCAGCAGCTTGGCGGGAGGGGAAAAACTGTTTTTT. Using reference TRBV5-6 and TRBJ1-4 for the parts outside the CDR3, the full variable domain is DAGVTQSPTHLIKTRGQQVTLRCSPKSGHDTVSWYQQALGQGPQFIFQYYEEEERQRGNFPDRFSGHQFPNYSSELNVNALLLGDSALYLCASSLAGGEKLFFGSGTQLSVL.

The V gene is TRBV19, the J gene TRBJ2-7, with D tentatively TRBD2 (5 bases). Germline CDR1 and CDR2: LNHDA and SQIVND (reference sequence). This CDR3 has 14 amino acids. V dropped 3 bases and J dropped 0 bases, with 9 bases sitting between them. This CDR3 is CASSMRRNSYEQYF. The CDR3 coding sequence is TGTGCCAGTAGTATGAGGAGGAACTCCTACGAGCAGTACTTC. Full variable domain (missing parts from reference TRBV19 and TRBJ2-7): DGGITQSPKYLFRKEGQNVTLSCEQNLNHDAMYWYRQDPGQGLRLIYYSQIVNDFQKGDIAEGYSVSREKKESFPLTVTSAQKNPTAFYLCASSMRRNSYEQYFGPGTRLTVT.

V gene TRBV3-1 (or the pseudogene TRBV3-2) combines with J gene TRBJ2-7; 9 bases fit TRBD2. Germline V CDR1 and CDR2: LGHDT, YNNKEL (reference sequence). The CDR3 contains 15 residues. The V and J ends lost 2 bases and 4 bases, in that order; junction bases with no gene match: 6. CDR3 nucleotides: TGTGCCAGCAGCCAATTTAGCGGGAGTAGATACGAGCAGTACTTC. Its translation is CASSQFSGSRYEQYF.

The chain carries TRBV11-2 and TRBJ2-7; 9 nucleotides align to TRBD1. Looked up from germline, CDR1 is SGHAT and CDR2 is FQNNGV. CDR3 length: 15 amino acids. Losses at the gene ends were 5 bases for V and 2 bases for J; bases not matched to a gene: 7. CDR3 in amino acids: CASSPDRGGAYEQYF. The CDR3 nucleotides are TGTGCCAGCAGCCCGGACAGGGGTGGGGCCTACGAGCAGTACTTC. Based on the CDR3 plus reference TRBV11-2 and TRBJ2-7, the full variable domain is EAGVAQSPRYKIIEKRQSVAFWCNPISGHATLYWYQQILGQGPKLLIQFQNNGVVDDSQLPKDRFSAERLKGVDSTLKIQPAKLEDSAVYLCASSPDRGGAYEQYFGPGTRLTVT.

In DNA form, the CDR3 reads TGCGCCAGCAGCTGGGGACTAGCGGGAGGATCTACAGATACGCAGTATTTT. Translated: CASSWGLAGGSTDTQYF. The gene calls are TRBV5-1 and TRBJ2-3; 15 nucleotides align to TRBD2. CDR3 length: 17 residues. Germline V CDR1 and CDR2: SGHRS, YFSETQ. Trimming at V came to 3 bases and at J to 3 bases, leaving 5 bases not matched to a gene. Together with reference TRBV5-1 and TRBJ2-3, the CDR3 gives the full variable domain: KAGVTQTPRYLIKTRGQQVTLSCSPISGHRSVSWYQQTPGQGLQFLFEYFSETQRNKGNFPGRFSGRQFSNSRSEMNVSTLELGDSALYLCASSWGLAGGSTDTQYFGPGTRLTVL.

V and J are TRBV2 and TRBJ1-2; D ambiguous. This CDR3 contains 10 residues. Per germline, CDR1 SNHLY and CDR2 FYNNEI. V shed 10 bases and J shed 10 bases, with 13 bases lying between them. CDR3 sequence: CATNSFYYTF. The CDR3 DNA is TGTGCCACCAACAGCTTCTACTACACCTTC. Using reference TRBV2 and TRBJ1-2 for the parts outside the CDR3, the full variable domain is EPEVTQTPSHQVTQMGQEVILRCVPISNHLYFYWYRQILGQKVEFLVSFYNNEISEKSEIFDDQFSVERPDGSNFTLKIRSTKLEDSAMYFCATNSFYYTFGSGTRLTVV.

The V call is TRBV2, the J call TRBJ2-1, with 8 positions matching TRBD1. The V segment lost 4 bases and the J segment 5 bases; nucleotides outside the gene matches: 1. CDR3 length: 13 residues. The germline CDR1 and CDR2 sequences are SNHLY and FYNNEI. CDR3 amino acids: CASSGTGNNEQFF. The CDR3 bases are TGTGCCAGCAGTGGGACAGGGAACAATGAGCAGTTCTTC.

The chain is built from TRBV5-4 and TRBJ2-7; 8 bases match TRBD1. Per germline, CDR1 SGHNT and CDR2 YYREEE (reference sequence). The CDR3 spans 13 residues. V shed 3 bases, J shed 7 bases, and the junction held 6 bases outside the gene matches. The CDR3 loop is CASSSRQGLEQYF. The DNA for the CDR3 is TGTGCCAGCAGCTCCCGACAGGGGTTGGAGCAGTACTTC. Supplemented by reference TRBV5-4 and TRBJ2-7, the full variable domain reads ETGVTQSPTHLIKTRGQQVTLRCSSQSGHNTVSWYQQALGQGPQFIFQYYREEENGRGNFPPRFSGLQFPNYSSELNVNALELDDSALYLCASSSRQGLEQYFGPGTRLTVT.

This clone was recorded once. The chain carries TRBV30 and TRBJ2-5; TRBD1 matches at 7 bases. The CDR3 is 12 residues long. CDR1 is GTSNPN and CDR2 is SVGIG in the germline V gene (reference sequence). With 0 bases clipped from V and 5 bases from J, the junction kept 0 bases outside the gene matches. CDR3 in DNA: TGTGCCTGGAGTGTACAGGGGGAGACCCAGTACTTC. This translates into CAWSVQGETQYF. Filled out from reference TRBV30 and TRBJ2-5, the complete variable domain reads SQTIHQWPATLVQPVGSPLSLECTVEGTSNPNLYWYRQAAGRGLQLLFYSVGIGQISSEVPQNLSASRPQDRQFILSSKKLLLSDSGFYLCAWSVQGETQYFGPGTRLLVL.

V usage is TRBV9 and J usage is TRBJ2-7, with 8 nucleotides matching TRBD2. Germline CDR1 SGDLS, CDR2 YYNGEE. The CDR3 is made up of 16 amino acids. Trimming at V came to 0 bases and at J to 3 bases, leaving 8 bases not matched to a gene. CDR3 coding DNA: TGTGCCAGCAGCGTAGGGCCGGGACTAGGGAGCTACGAGCAGTACTTC. Protein sequence: CASSVGPGLGSYEQYF.

The chain links TRBV11-2 to TRBJ2-1; D is unresolved. Germline V gene sequence: CDR1 SGHAT, CDR2 FQNNGV. Trimming took off 2 bases at V and 0 bases at J, with 11 bases between the two ends. The CDR3 extends over 16 amino acids. The CDR3 DNA is TGTGCCAGCAGCTTAAGAGCACCTGACTCCTACAATGAGCAGTTCTTC. Translation gives CASSLRAPDSYNEQFF.

This chain connects TRBV7-3 to TRBJ2-2; possible D gene TRBD2, 5 bases. V lost 4 bases to trimming and J lost 5 bases, with 14 bases between them. CDR1 SGHTA and CDR2 FQGTGA come from the germline V gene. CDR3 length equals 15 residues. The CDR3 coding sequence is TGTGCCAGCAGCTCAGCCGGGATAGGGACCGGGGAGCTGTTTTTT. Translation gives CASSSAGIGTGELFF.

The rearrangement uses TRBV6-5 and TRBJ2-7; TRBD1 might be the D (6 bases). The V end lost 8 bases, the J end lost 3 bases, and 8 bases lay between the germline ends. Germline V gene data show CDR1 as MNHEY and CDR2 as SVGAGI. The CDR3 is 11 amino acids. The CDR3 loop is CASRDNYEQYF. For the CDR3, the DNA is TGTGCCAGCCGGGACAACTACGAGCAGTACTTC.

The J gene is TRBJ2-2, the V gene TRBV18; maybe TRBD1 (5 bases). Germline V lookup: CDR1 KGHSH, CDR2 LQKENI. The CDR3 totals 15 residues. Trimming removed 2 bases at V and 5 bases at J, with 12 bases between. The CDR3 sequence is CASSPSQAATGELFF. The CDR3, as DNA: TGTGCCAGCTCACCATCACAGGCCGCAACCGGGGAGCTGTTTTTT.

The rearrangement links TRBV19 to TRBJ1-1, with TRBD1 identical over 10 bases. CDR1 and CDR2 (germline): LNHDA, SQIVND (reference sequence). V lost 5 bases to trimming and J lost 5 bases; unmatched junction nucleotides: 8. The CDR3 is 15 residues long. The CDR3 sequence: CASSDPGQGRTEAFF. As DNA, the CDR3 is TGTGCCAGTAGTGACCCGGGACAGGGGAGGACTGAAGCTTTCTTT.

This clone was recorded a few times. The rearrangement joins TRBV19 to TRBJ1-3; the D gene is possibly TRBD1 (6 bases). The CDR3 is made up of 12 amino acids. The V end was cut by 4 bases, the J end by 8 bases, with 9 bases between. Germline loops: CDR1 LNHDA, CDR2 SQIVND (reference sequence). CDR3 region: CASSNRDDTIYF. Here the CDR3 DNA reads TGTGCCAGTAGTAACAGGGATGACACCATATATTTT.

The genes are TRBV6-1 and TRBJ2-2; 9 bases agree with TRBD1. V lost 4 bases and J lost 6; bases outside the gene matches: 9. Germline CDR1 MNHNS, CDR2 SASEGT. The CDR3 consists of 16 residues. The CDR3 loop reads CASSAAGTGLPGELFF. The CDR3 region has the DNA TGTGCCAGCAGTGCCGCCGGGACAGGGCTCCCCGGGGAGCTGTTTTTT.